A selection of T cell receptor beta chains follows, all from one sample in a study of blood T cell repertoires in COVID-19. Sequenced by immunoSEQ multiplex PCR; TCRdb stores in-frame clones only, minus some. Of under 450,000 clones listed, about 89% were seen once; the top ten hold under 1.5%. Sample: PBMCs or T cells enriched from blood (not recorded which). These receptors originate from a man in his thirties or forties who had recovered from COVID-19. CDR3s include the opening cysteine and the closing phenylalanine or tryptophan. D genes are given only for firm matches. The size of a clone is reported for some rows only, either as once, few or many, or as a class for expanded clones.

d_gene	v_gene	abundance	j_gene	CDR3nt	CDR3aa
.	TRBV20-1	few	TRBJ1-1	TGCAGTGCGCCGACAGGCACTGAAGCTTTCTTT	CSAPTGTEAFF
.	TRBV3-1/TRBV3-2	.	TRBJ1-5	TGTGCCAGCAGCCTTCGGGGGGCGATGGATCAGCCCCAGCATTTT	CASSLRGAMDQPQHF
TRBD2	TRBV11-1	once	TRBJ2-1	TGTGCCAGCAATACTGCCGGGACTAGCGGATACAATGAGCAGTTCTTC	CASNTAGTSGYNEQFF
.	TRBV11-2	.	TRBJ2-2	TGTGCCAGCAGCTTAACGACTAGGACGAACACCGGGGAGCTGTTTTTT	CASSLTTRTNTGELFF
.	TRBV12-3/TRBV12-4	.	TRBJ1-2	TGTGCCACGTACCGAGGGAACTATGGCTACACCTTC	CATYRGNYGYTF
.	TRBV3-1/TRBV3-2	.	TRBJ1-1	TGTGCCAGCAGCCAAGATTTCCGGGAGGCCACTGAAGCTTTCTTT	CASSQDFREATEAFF
.	TRBV6-5	.	TRBJ2-7	TGTGCCAGCAGCTCACTTTCGTATGCCTACGAGCAGTACTTC	CASSSLSYAYEQYF
.	TRBV7-8	.	TRBJ1-1	TGTGCCAGCAGCCCGCAGGCAGGGACTGAAGCTTTCTTT	CASSPQAGTEAFF
.	TRBV27	.	TRBJ2-7	TGTGCCAGCAGTTCAGGTTTTGGCTACGAGCAGTACTTC	CASSSGFGYEQYF
.	TRBV5-1	.	TRBJ1-4	TGCGCCAGCAGCTTGGTTAGGGGGGGAACTAATGAAAAACTGTTTTTT	CASSLVRGGTNEKLFF
.	TRBV27	.	TRBJ1-5	TGTGCCAGCTCCGGGGGGGGCGTACAGCCCCAGCATTTT	CASSGGGVQPQHF
TRBD2	TRBV6-5	.	TRBJ2-5	TGTGCCAGTAGGACTAGTGTTGAGACCCAGTACTTC	CASRTSVETQYF
.	TRBV30	.	TRBJ1-5	TGTGCCTGGAGTTTAAATAGCAATCAGCCCCAGCATTTT	CAWSLNSNQPQHF
TRBD1	TRBV7-9	.	TRBJ1-4	TGTGCCAGCAGTGGCCGGGACAGCTCTAATGAAAAACTGTTTTTT	CASSGRDSSNEKLFF
.	TRBV6-5	once	TRBJ2-1	TGTGCCAGCAGTACTCCGGGACGGAGGGGCCCCCAGTTCTTC	CASSTPGRRGPQFF
.	TRBV4-3	once	TRBJ2-2	TGCGCCAGCAGCCAAGACGCCCTAAACACCGGGGAGCTGTTTTTT	CASSQDALNTGELFF
.	TRBV19	.	TRBJ1-1	TGTGCCAGTTCAGGGGCCTTGAACACTGAAGCTTTCTTT	CASSGALNTEAFF
TRBD1	TRBV6-6	once	TRBJ1-1	TGTGCCAGCAGTCGAACCGGGACAGCCGATAGGGGGGCTGAAGCTTTCTTT	CASSRTGTADRGAEAFF
TRBD1	TRBV6-1	.	TRBJ2-7	TGTGCCAGCAGTGGCCTTGGACAGGCCGTTAGCTCCTACGAGCAGTACTTC	CASSGLGQAVSSYEQYF
TRBD1	TRBV14	.	TRBJ1-1	TGTGCCAGCAGCCAAAGGAGGACAGGGGGCGAGTCGAGGACTGAAGCTTTCTTT	CASSQRRTGGESRTEAFF
TRBD1	TRBV30	many	TRBJ2-2	TGTGCCTGGAGGACAGGGAGCACCGGGGAGCTGTTTTTT	CAWRTGSTGELFF
.	TRBV3-1/TRBV3-2	.	TRBJ1-3	TGTGCCAGCAGCCAAGATCATAGGATTGGGGGCAGGGCCAACTCTGGAAACACCATATATTTT	CASSQDHRIGGRANSGNTIYF
.	TRBV7-2	.	TRBJ1-1	TGTGCCAGCAGCTTAGATCGAGCGAACACTGAAGCTTTCTTT	CASSLDRANTEAFF
TRBD2	TRBV4-2	.	TRBJ2-5	TGTGCCAGCAGCCCCGGGACTAGCCAACAAGAGACCCAGTACTTC	CASSPGTSQQETQYF
.	TRBV6-5	.	TRBJ2-7	TGTGCCAGCAGTCAGGGGGGCGAGCAGTACTTC	CASSQGGEQYF
.	TRBV7-6	.	TRBJ1-3	TGTGCCAGCAGCTTAGGAGGTCTCTCTGGAAACACCATATATTTT	CASSLGGLSGNTIYF
TRBD1	TRBV5-1	.	TRBJ1-2	TGCGCCAGCAGCCCGGACAGGGTGGGGTATGGCTACACCTTC	CASSPDRVGYGYTF
TRBD2	TRBV5-1	.	TRBJ2-2	TGCGCCAGCAGCTTAAGGGCGGGGGACACCGGGGAGCTGTTTTTT	CASSLRAGDTGELFF
TRBD1	TRBV3-1/TRBV3-2	.	TRBJ1-3	TGTGCCAGCAGCCAAGAAGGGACAGCACTCTCTGGAAACACCATATATTTT	CASSQEGTALSGNTIYF
.	TRBV7-2	.	TRBJ1-2	TGTGCCAGCAGCTTAGGAGGGTCCTTTGGCTACACCTTC	CASSLGGSFGYTF
.	TRBV4-2	once	TRBJ1-4	TGTGCCAGCAGCCACGGACAACCTAATGAAAAACTGTTTTTT	CASSHGQPNEKLFF
.	TRBV12-3/TRBV12-4	.	TRBJ1-5	TGTGCCAGCAGTAACACAGGTAATCAGCCCCAGCATTTT	CASSNTGNQPQHF
.	TRBV3-1/TRBV3-2	.	TRBJ1-1	TGTGCCAGCAGCACCTCGGGGGGGTCGACTGAAGCTTTCTTT	CASSTSGGSTEAFF
TRBD1	TRBV7-2	.	TRBJ2-7	TGTGCCAGCAGCTTCGGGACAGGTCCCTTCGAGCAGTACTTC	CASSFGTGPFEQYF
.	TRBV6-2/TRBV6-3	.	TRBJ1-2	TGTGCCAGCAGTGGGACGGAAGGTGCGGACTATAACTATGGCTACACCTTC	CASSGTEGADYNYGYTF
TRBD1	TRBV10-3	.	TRBJ1-2	TGTGCCATCAGGGGACAGGTCCCCACCTGGGGCTACACCTTC	CAIRGQVPTWGYTF
.	TRBV6-2/TRBV6-3	.	TRBJ1-2	TGTGCCAGCAGTTTAGCCAGGGGTGGCTACACCTTC	CASSLARGGYTF
.	TRBV19	.	TRBJ1-5	TGTGCCAGTAGTATTATGGGCAGCCAGGCCCAGCATTTT	CASSIMGSQAQHF
.	TRBV7-9	.	TRBJ2-3	TGTGCCAGCAGCTTTGGACAGCGAGACACAGATACGCAGTATTTT	CASSFGQRDTDTQYF
.	TRBV3-1/TRBV3-2	.	TRBJ1-2	TGTGCCAGCAGCCAAGGGGCTGGTCGCCCAAGCTATGGCTACACCTTC	CASSQGAGRPSYGYTF
.	TRBV10-3	once	TRBJ2-2	TGTGCCATCAGTGAGCCGGAGAGGGCCAACACCGGGGAGCTGTTTTTT	CAISEPERANTGELFF
TRBD1	TRBV12-5	.	TRBJ1-1	TGTGCTAGTGGTTTTGGGACAGGGGCCGTTAACACTGAAGCTTTCTTT	CASGFGTGAVNTEAFF